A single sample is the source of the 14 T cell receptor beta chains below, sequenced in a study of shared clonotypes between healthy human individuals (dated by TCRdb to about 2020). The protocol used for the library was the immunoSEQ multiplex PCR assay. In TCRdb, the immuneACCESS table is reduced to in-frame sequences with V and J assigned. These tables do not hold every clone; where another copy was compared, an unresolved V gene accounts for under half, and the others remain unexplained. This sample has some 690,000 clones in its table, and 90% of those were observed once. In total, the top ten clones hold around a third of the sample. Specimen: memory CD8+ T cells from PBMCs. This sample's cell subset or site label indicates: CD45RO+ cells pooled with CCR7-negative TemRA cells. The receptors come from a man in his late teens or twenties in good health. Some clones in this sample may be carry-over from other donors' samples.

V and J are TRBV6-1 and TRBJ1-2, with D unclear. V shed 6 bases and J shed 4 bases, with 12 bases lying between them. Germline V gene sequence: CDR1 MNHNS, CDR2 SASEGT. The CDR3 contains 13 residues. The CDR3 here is CASRSSDGYGYTF. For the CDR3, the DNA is TGTGCCAGCAGGTCCAGCGACGGCTATGGCTACACCTTC.

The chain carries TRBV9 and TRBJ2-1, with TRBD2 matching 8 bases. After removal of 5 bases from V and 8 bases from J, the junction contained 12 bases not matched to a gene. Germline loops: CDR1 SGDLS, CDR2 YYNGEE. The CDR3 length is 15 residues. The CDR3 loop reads CASSGPQREWDEQFF. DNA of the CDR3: TGTGCCAGCAGTGGTCCCCAGCGGGAGTGGGATGAGCAGTTCTTC.

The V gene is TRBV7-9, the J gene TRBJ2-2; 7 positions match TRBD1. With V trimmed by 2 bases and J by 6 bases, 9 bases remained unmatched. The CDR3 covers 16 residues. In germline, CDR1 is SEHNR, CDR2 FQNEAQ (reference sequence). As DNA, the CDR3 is TGTGCCAGCAGCTTAATAGAAGGACAGGCCCCCGGGGAGCTGTTTTTT. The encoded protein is CASSLIEGQAPGELFF.

CDR3 DNA sequence: TGCGCCAGCAGCTGGGGGGAGCTCAGGGAGGTAAACATTCAGTACTTC. Translated, it gives CASSWGELREVNIQYF. V usage is TRBV10-1 and J usage is TRBJ2-4; possibly TRBD2 for D (6 bases). CDR3 length: 16 residues. In germline, CDR1 is WNHNN, CDR2 SYGVQD (reference sequence). V lost 6 bases and J 6 bases, leaving 21 bases between the germline ends.

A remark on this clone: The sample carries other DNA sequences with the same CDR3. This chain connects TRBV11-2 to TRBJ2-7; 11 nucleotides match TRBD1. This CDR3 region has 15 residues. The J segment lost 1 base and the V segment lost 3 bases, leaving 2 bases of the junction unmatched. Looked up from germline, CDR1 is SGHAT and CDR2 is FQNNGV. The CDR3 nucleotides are TGTGCCAGCAGCTTTGGGACAGGGGGATCCTACGAGCAGTACTTC. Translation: CASSFGTGGSYEQYF.

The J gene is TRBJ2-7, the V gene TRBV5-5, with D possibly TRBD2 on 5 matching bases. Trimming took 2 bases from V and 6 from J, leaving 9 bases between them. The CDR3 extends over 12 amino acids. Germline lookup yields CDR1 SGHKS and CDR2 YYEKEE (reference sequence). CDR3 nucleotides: TGTGCCAGCAGCTTAGGACTGGTCGAGCAGTACTTC. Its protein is CASSLGLVEQYF. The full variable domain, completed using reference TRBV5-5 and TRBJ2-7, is DAGVTQSPTHLIKTRGQQVTLRCSPISGHKSVSWYQQVLGQGPQFIFQYYEKEERGRGNFPDRFSARQFPNYSSELNVNALLLGDSALYLCASSLGLVEQYFGPGTRLTVT.

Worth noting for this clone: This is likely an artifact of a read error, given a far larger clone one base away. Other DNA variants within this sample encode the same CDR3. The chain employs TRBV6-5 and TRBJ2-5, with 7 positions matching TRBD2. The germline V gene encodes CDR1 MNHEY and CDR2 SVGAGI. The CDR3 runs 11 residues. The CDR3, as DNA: TGTGCCAGCAGGGCGGGGGAGACTCAGTACTTC. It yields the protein CASRAGETQYF.

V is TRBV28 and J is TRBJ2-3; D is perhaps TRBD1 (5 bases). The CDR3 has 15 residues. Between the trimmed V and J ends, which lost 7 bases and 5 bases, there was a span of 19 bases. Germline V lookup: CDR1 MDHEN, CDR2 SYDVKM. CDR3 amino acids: CASTHPQGWEDTQYF. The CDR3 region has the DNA TGTGCCAGCACCCATCCCCAGGGATGGGAAGATACGCAGTATTTT.

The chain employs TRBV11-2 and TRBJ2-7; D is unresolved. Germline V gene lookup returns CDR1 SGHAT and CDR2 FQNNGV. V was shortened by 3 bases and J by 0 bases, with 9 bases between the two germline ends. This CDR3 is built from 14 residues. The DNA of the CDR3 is TGTGCCAGCAGCTTGGTCAGCGTCTCCTACGAGCAGTACTTC. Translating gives CASSLVSVSYEQYF.

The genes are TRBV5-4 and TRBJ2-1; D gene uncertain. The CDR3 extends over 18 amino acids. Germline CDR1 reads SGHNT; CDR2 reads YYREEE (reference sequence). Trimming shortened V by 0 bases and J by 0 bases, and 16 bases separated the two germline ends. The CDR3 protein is CASSLGLSSSRSYNEQFF. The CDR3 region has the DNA TGTGCCAGCAGCTTGGGATTAAGCAGCTCCCGCTCCTACAATGAGCAGTTCTTC.

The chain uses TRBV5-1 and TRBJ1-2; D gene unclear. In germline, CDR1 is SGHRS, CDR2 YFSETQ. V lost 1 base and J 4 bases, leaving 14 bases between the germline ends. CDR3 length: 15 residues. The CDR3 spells CASSLSVGSGYGYTF. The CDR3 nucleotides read TGCGCCAGCAGCTTGTCGGTAGGGTCAGGCTATGGCTACACCTTC.

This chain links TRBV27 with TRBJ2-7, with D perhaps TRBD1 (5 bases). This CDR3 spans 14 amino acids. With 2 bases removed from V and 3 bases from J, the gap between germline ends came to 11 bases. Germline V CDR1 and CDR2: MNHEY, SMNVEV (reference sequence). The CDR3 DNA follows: TGTGCCAGCAGTTTAAGGGCAGGGAACTACGAGCAGTACTTC. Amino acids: CASSLRAGNYEQYF.

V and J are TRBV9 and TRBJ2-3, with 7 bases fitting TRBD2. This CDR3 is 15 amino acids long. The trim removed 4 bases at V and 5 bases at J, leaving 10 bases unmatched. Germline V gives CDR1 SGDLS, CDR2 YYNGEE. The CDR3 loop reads CASSPEGLLRDTQYF. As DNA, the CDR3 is TGTGCCAGCAGCCCCGAGGGACTACTGAGAGATACGCAGTATTTT. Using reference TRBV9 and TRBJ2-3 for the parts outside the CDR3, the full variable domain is DSGVTQTPKHLITATGQRVTLRCSPRSGDLSVYWYQQSLDQGLQFLIQYYNGEERAKGNILERFSAQQFPDLHSELNLSSLELGDSALYFCASSPEGLLRDTQYFGPGTRLTVL.

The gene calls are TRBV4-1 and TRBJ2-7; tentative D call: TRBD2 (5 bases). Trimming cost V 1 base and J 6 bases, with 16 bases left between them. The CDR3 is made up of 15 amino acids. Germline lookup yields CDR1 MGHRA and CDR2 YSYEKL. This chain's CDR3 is CASSQGWSFEGEQYF. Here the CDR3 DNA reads TGCGCCAGCAGCCAAGGATGGTCCTTCGAGGGCGAGCAGTACTTC.